A single sample gave rise to the 4 T cell receptor beta chains below, sequenced in a study of long-term antiretroviral therapy in people with HIV. With survey level as its setting, the immunoSEQ assay was v3.0. Sequencing was performed with immunoSEQ multiplex PCR; in TCRdb, only in-frame clones are kept and a portion is missing. Here the sample spans about 22,000 clones, about 79% being singletons. The sample here was unsorted PBMCs, taken 0.1 years before starting antiretroviral therapy. The receptors were gathered from a man aged 18-30 years with HIV.

V is TRBV6-1 and J is TRBJ2-2; 10 bases line up with TRBD1. The germline V gene encodes CDR1 MNHNS and CDR2 SASEGT. Losses at the gene ends were 4 bases for V and 5 bases for J; bases not matched to a gene: 7. The CDR3 has 16 amino acids. Here the CDR3 DNA reads TGTGCCAGCAGTGTTAGGGACAGGGGTCGGACCGGGGAGCTGTTTTTT. This translates into CASSVRDRGRTGELFF.

This chain links TRBV10-2 with TRBJ2-1, with D maybe TRBD2 (5 bases). The CDR3 loop spans 15 amino acids. Looked up from germline, CDR1 is WSHSY and CDR2 is SAAADI. V lost 2 bases, J lost 4 bases, and 12 bases lay in between. The CDR3 DNA reads TGCGCCAGCAGTGAGAGTACCGCGGGTTACAATGAGCAGTTCTTC. This encodes CASSESTAGYNEQFF.

The chain combines TRBV11-2 with TRBJ1-1; D remains unclear. V lost 1 base to trimming and J lost 7 bases, with 4 bases between them. Germline assignment: CDR1 SGHAT and CDR2 FQNNGV. This CDR3 contains 11 residues. CDR3: CASSLGGEAFF. The CDR3 region has the DNA TGTGCCAGCAGCTTAGGTGGTGAAGCTTTCTTT.

The chain has TRBV28 and TRBJ2-5, with TRBD1 as a possible D gene (5 bases). Germline CDR1 and CDR2: MDHEN and SYDVKM. Trimming took 5 bases from V and 14 from J, leaving 24 bases between them. The CDR3 loop spans 14 amino acids. CDR3 region: CASSEGHRAALGYF. The CDR3, as DNA: TGTGCCAGCAGTGAAGGACATAGGGCGGCCCTTGGATACTTC.